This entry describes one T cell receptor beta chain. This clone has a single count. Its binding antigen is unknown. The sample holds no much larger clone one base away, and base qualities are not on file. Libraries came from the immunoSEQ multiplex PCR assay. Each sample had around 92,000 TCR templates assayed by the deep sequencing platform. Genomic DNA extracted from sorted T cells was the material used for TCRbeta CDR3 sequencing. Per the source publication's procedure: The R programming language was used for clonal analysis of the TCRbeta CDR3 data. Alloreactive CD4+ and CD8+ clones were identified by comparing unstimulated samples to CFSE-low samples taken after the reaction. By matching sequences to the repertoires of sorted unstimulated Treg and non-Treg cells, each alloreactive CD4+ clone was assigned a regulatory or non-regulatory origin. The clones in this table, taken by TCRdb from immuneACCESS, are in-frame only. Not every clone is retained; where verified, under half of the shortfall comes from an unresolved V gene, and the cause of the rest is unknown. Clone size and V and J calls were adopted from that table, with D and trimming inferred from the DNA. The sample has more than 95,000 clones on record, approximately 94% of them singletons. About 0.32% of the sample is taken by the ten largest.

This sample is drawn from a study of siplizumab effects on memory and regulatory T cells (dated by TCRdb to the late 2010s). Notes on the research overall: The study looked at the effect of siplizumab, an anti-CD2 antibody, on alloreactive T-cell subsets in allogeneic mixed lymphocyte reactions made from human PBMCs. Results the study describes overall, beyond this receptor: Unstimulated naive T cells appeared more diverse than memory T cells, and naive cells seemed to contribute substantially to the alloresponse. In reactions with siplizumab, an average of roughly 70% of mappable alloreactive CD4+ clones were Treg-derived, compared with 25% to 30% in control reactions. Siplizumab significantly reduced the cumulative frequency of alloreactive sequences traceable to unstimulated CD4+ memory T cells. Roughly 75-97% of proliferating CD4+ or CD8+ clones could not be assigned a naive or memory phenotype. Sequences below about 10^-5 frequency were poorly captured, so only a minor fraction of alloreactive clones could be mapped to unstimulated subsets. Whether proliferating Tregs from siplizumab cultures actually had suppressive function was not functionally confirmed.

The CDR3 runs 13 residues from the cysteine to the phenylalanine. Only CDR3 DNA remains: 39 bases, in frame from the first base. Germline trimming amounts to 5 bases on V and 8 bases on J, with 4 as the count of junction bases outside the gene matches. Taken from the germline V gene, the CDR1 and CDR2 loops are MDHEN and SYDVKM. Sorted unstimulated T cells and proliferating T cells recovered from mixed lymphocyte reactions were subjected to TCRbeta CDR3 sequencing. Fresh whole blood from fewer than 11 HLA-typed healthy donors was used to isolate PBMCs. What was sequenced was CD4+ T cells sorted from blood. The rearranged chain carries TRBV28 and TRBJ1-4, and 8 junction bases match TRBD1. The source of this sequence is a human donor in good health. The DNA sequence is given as TGTGCCAGCAGTAGACAGGGGAGAGAAAAACTGTTTTTT. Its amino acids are CASSRQGREKLFF.